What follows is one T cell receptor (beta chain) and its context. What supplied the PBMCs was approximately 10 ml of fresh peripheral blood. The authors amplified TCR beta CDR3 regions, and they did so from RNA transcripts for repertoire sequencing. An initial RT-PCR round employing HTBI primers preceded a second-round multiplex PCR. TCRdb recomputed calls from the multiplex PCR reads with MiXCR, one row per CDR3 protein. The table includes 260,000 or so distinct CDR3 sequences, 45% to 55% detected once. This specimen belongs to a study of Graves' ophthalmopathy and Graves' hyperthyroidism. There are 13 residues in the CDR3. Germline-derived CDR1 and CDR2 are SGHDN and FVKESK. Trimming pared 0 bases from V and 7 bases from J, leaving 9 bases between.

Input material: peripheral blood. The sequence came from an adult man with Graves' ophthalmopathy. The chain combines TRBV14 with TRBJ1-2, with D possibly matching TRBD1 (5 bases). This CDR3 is CASSQDRRGGYTF. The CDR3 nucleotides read TGTGCCAGCAGCCAAGATCGGAGGGGTGGCTACACCTTC.